The clone carrying this T cell receptor (beta chain) showed up just a few times. As yet, its antigen is unknown. This sample is drawn from a study of blood T cells in healthy people across ages. General study results and limits: Diversity was higher, and naive CD4+ cells more numerous, in long-lived donors than in aged donors.

Every donor provided 8.5 to 10 milliliters of peripheral blood. Total RNA was extracted at no less than 5.5 micrograms per sample. Through a sample-barcoded 5' primer and a J-beta primer mix, a second PCR was run for roughly 6 to 12 cycles. Each CDR3 protein is one row after TCRdb ran MiXCR on the 5' RACE reads. The data hold some 1.8 million distinct CDR3 sequences, with about two fifths observed a single time. The material sequenced was blood. The origin of this receptor is a human donor in good health.

This CDR3 is CAIRGFSGDEQFF. In DNA form, the CDR3 reads TGTGCCATCAGAGGATTCTCCGGGGATGAGCAGTTCTTC. The chain has TRBV10-3 and TRBJ2-1; D perhaps matches TRBD2 (5 bases). Trimming took off 6 bases at V and 8 bases at J, with 14 bases between the two ends. This CDR3 contains 13 residues. CDR1 is ENHRY and CDR2 is SYGVKD in the germline V gene.